One and the same sample provided the 13 T cell receptor beta chains below, sequenced in a study of cytomegalovirus exposure and HLA in healthy donors. 60 Vbeta and 13 Jbeta primers were used in PCR. The method was immunoSEQ multiplex PCR; TCRdb's version includes in-frame clones alone and lacks a portion of them. The sample has some 240,000 clones; 80% to 95% are singletons. Sequenced: PBMCs. The receptors here all came from a girl aged 2-10 years in good health and CMV-seronegative.

V gene TRBV5-1 combines with J gene TRBJ2-2; D might be TRBD2 (8 bases). V was trimmed by 4 bases and J by 5 bases, leaving 18 bases between them. This CDR3 is 16 amino acids long. Germline V gene data show CDR1 as SGHRS and CDR2 as YFSETQ. The CDR3 here is CASSNTGQRGTGELFF. Here the CDR3 DNA reads TGCGCCAGCAGCAATACGGGACAGCGGGGGACCGGGGAGCTGTTTTTT.

The chain uses TRBV6-4 and TRBJ2-3, with D possibly TRBD2 on 7 matching bases. This CDR3 contains 15 residues. CDR1 is MRHNA, CDR2 SNTAGT, per germline. V shed 4 bases and J shed 3 bases, with 14 bases lying between them. The CDR3 region is CASSVGGGRTDTQYF. The CDR3, as DNA: TGTGCCAGCAGTGTGGGGGGGGGCAGGACAGATACGCAGTATTTT.

The chain has TRBV5-4 and TRBJ2-7; the D is unclear. V was trimmed by 4 bases and J by 6 bases, leaving 14 bases between them. The CDR3 spans 13 residues. Germline values: CDR1 SGHNT, CDR2 YYREEE (reference sequence). The CDR3: CASSNPGSREQYF. The DNA for the CDR3 is TGTGCCAGCAGCAACCCCGGGTCCCGCGAGCAGTACTTC.

The V gene is TRBV4-1, the J gene TRBJ2-1, with 7 bases lining up with TRBD1. The CDR3 length is 15 residues. CDR1 MGHRA and CDR2 YSYEKL come from the germline V gene. V shed 2 bases and J 4 bases; nucleotides not matched to a gene: 5. The CDR3 nucleotides are TGCGCCAGCAGCCAACCCGGGACAGTGTACAATGAGCAGTTCTTC. The encoded protein is CASSQPGTVYNEQFF.

The genes are TRBV6-5 and TRBJ2-6; a possible D gene is TRBD2 (5 bases). Trimming shortened V by 0 bases and J by 6 bases, and 12 bases separated the two germline ends. The CDR3 length is 16 residues. Per germline, CDR1 MNHEY and CDR2 SVGAGI. DNA of the CDR3: TGTGCCAGCAGTTACTCGAGGATGGAGGTGGCCAACGTCCTGACTTTC. This sequence encodes CASSYSRMEVANVLTF.

This clone turned up a few times. The chain recombines TRBV29-1 with TRBJ1-1; 9 bases line up with TRBD1. Germline CDR1 SQVTM, CDR2 ANQGSEA. This CDR3 has 13 residues. V lost 5 bases and J lost 6; bases outside the gene matches: 7. The CDR3 loop is CSVLTGGKAEAFF. The DNA of the CDR3 is TGCAGCGTTCTGACAGGGGGTAAGGCTGAAGCTTTCTTT.

This clone has just one count. This rearrangement joins TRBV30 to TRBJ1-5; maybe TRBD1 (5 bases). V lost 7 bases and J 3 bases, leaving 13 bases between the germline ends. CDR3 size: 13 residues. The germline CDR1 and CDR2 sequences are GTSNPN and SVGIG (reference sequence). CDR3 sequence (DNA): TGTGCCTCAGGGTCGGGGGACAATCAGCCCCAGCATTTT. The encoded protein is CASGSGDNQPQHF.

This chain joins TRBV5-1 and TRBJ2-1; 10 positions agree with TRBD2. The ends lost 4 bases at V and 7 bases at J; junction bases unmatched: 11. This CDR3 contains 16 residues. The germline gives CDR1 SGHRS, CDR2 YFSETQ. CDR3 bases: TGCGCCAGCAGCCCCAGACTAGCGGGTAAGGTGAATGAGCAGTTCTTC. This gives the protein CASSPRLAGKVNEQFF.

The chain has TRBV30 and TRBJ2-7; 8 nucleotides match TRBD2. CDR1 is GTSNPN and CDR2 is SVGIG in the germline V gene (reference sequence). J gave up 7 bases and V 4 bases, and 9 bases lay outside the gene matches. The length of the CDR3 is 13 residues. CDR3 nucleotide sequence: TGTGCCTGGACCCCAGGGTCGGGGGGGGAGCAGTACTTC. This sequence encodes CAWTPGSGGEQYF.

This clone was observed a handful of times. J is TRBJ1-2 and V is TRBV5-6; TRBD1 aligns across 10 bases. Germline-derived CDR1 and CDR2 are SGHDT and YYEEEE. The CDR3 contains 17 residues. After removal of 4 bases from V and 4 bases from J, the junction contained 13 bases not matched to a gene. Here the CDR3 DNA reads TGTGCCAGCAGCGCCCTGGGACAGGGGAGGGGCGGCTATGGCTACACCTTC. Its protein is CASSALGQGRGGYGYTF.

The rearrangement joins TRBV28 to TRBJ1-3; D gene uncertain. Per germline, CDR1 MDHEN and CDR2 SYDVKM. Trimming took off 4 bases at V and 2 bases at J, with 6 bases between the two ends. This CDR3 region has 13 residues. CDR3 bases: TGTGCCAGCAGTTGGCGGGCTGGAAACACCATATATTTT. As protein: CASSWRAGNTIYF.

The J gene is TRBJ2-7, the V gene TRBV5-5; tentatively, D is TRBD1 (5 bases). The ends were cut back, 3 bases at V and 2 bases at J, with 9 bases in the middle. This CDR3 has 13 amino acids. Germline V CDR1 and CDR2: SGHKS, YYEKEE (reference sequence). This chain's CDR3 is CASSWTSTYEQYF. The DNA of the CDR3 is TGTGCCAGCAGCTGGACAAGTACCTACGAGCAGTACTTC.

J is TRBJ1-2 and V is TRBV30; TRBD1 is a possible D gene (6 bases). Trimming removed 0 bases from V and 8 bases from J, with 13 bases in between. This CDR3 is built from 13 residues. From germline, CDR1 is GTSNPN and CDR2 SVGIG (reference sequence). The CDR3 region has the DNA TGTGCCTGGAGTGTTACAGGGATTTACGGCTACACCTTC. Its translation is CAWSVTGIYGYTF.